Below, 26 T cell receptor beta chains from the same sample are listed, as sequenced in a study of blood T cell repertoires in COVID-19. Using immunoSEQ multiplex PCR, the repertoire was profiled, and TCRdb retains in-frame clones only, with some absent. The repertoire holds some 270,000 clones, with approximately 85% as singletons. The source material was peripheral blood. These receptors were obtained from a woman in her 70s with acute or convalescent COVID-19.

V usage is TRBV7-2 and J usage is TRBJ1-6, with D maybe TRBD1 (5 bases). V gave up 2 bases and J gave up 10 bases, with 15 bases separating them. The CDR3 spans 15 residues. Germline V gene lookup returns CDR1 SGHTA and CDR2 FQGNSA. This chain's CDR3 is CASSLLARGQSPLHF. CDR3 nucleotides: TGTGCCAGCAGCTTACTGGCTAGGGGCCAATCACCCCTCCACTTT.

The chain links TRBV9 to TRBJ2-7; 8 bases match TRBD2. Germline V CDR1 and CDR2: SGDLS, YYNGEE. The CDR3 has 15 residues. The ends lost 3 bases at V and 5 bases at J; junction bases unmatched: 10. The CDR3 sequence: CASSADSGVRHEQYF. The CDR3 DNA is TGTGCCAGCAGCGCAGATAGCGGGGTGCGCCACGAGCAGTACTTC.

V and J are TRBV9 and TRBJ1-2; no definite D call. V was cut by 0 bases and J by 8 bases, with 20 bases left in between. Per germline, CDR1 SGDLS and CDR2 YYNGEE. This CDR3 has 16 amino acids. CDR3 amino acids: CASSVVATPGLFGYTF. DNA of the CDR3: TGTGCCAGCAGCGTAGTCGCCACCCCCGGGTTATTCGGCTACACCTTC.

The chain is built from TRBV7-9 and TRBJ2-1, with 8 positions matching TRBD1. The CDR3 is made up of 19 amino acids. Germline CDR1 and CDR2: SEHNR and FQNEAQ (reference sequence). With V trimmed by 2 bases and J by 2 bases, 14 bases remained unmatched. The CDR3 reads CASSLSRTNPGGPYNEQFF. In DNA form, the CDR3 reads TGTGCCAGCAGCTTATCCCGAACGAATCCAGGGGGCCCCTACAATGAGCAGTTCTTC.

The chain is built from TRBV24-1 and TRBJ2-3, with 8 bases matching TRBD2. There are 16 residues in the CDR3. CDR1 is KGHDR, CDR2 SFDVKD, per germline. V gave up 0 bases and J gave up 1 base; unmatched junction bases: 2. The CDR3 sequence: CATSDLGRGGTDTQYF. DNA of the CDR3: TGTGCCACCAGTGATTTGGGGCGGGGGGGCACAGATACGCAGTATTTT.

This clone occurred once. This may be a read error, as it is one base from a much larger clone. Here the CDR3 reads CASSLVVNTEAFF. In DNA, the CDR3 is TGCGCCAGCAGCTTGGTAGTGAACACTGAAGCTTTCTTT. The chain links TRBV5-1 to TRBJ1-1, with D unresolved. The CDR3 has 13 amino acids. V was cut by 0 bases and J by 0 bases, with 3 bases left in between. Looked up from germline, CDR1 is SGHRS and CDR2 is YFSETQ.

The chain combines TRBV29-1 with TRBJ1-1; no definite D call. Germline CDR1 is SQVTM and CDR2 is ANQGSEA. This CDR3 comprises 13 residues. V was pared by 5 bases and J by 5 bases, with 15 bases between. This CDR3 is CSVLRLRGTEAFF. The CDR3 nucleotides read TGCAGCGTTCTACGTCTCAGAGGGACTGAAGCTTTCTTT.

This clone was detected only once. CDR3 DNA: TGTGCCAGCAGCCCTGGACTAGCGGGGGGGGCGAACACCGGGGAGCTGTTTTTT. As protein: CASSPGLAGGANTGELFF. J is TRBJ2-2 and V is TRBV3-1 (or the pseudogene TRBV3-2); 15 bases agree with TRBD2. Germline CDR1 is LGHDT and CDR2 is YNNKEL (reference sequence). The CDR3 is 18 residues long. V gave up 4 bases and J gave up 0 bases; unmatched junction bases: 3.

J is TRBJ1-6 and V is TRBV4-2; unclear D gene. Trimming left V 0 bases short and J 5 bases short, with 11 bases between. The germline V gene encodes CDR1 LGHNA and CDR2 YNFKEQ. The CDR3 loop spans 16 amino acids. Written as DNA, the CDR3 is TGTGCCAGCAGCCAAGATCTCAGACATGATAATTCACCCCTCCACTTT. This codes for CASSQDLRHDNSPLHF.

The chain is built from TRBV6-5 and TRBJ2-6, with 8 bases matching TRBD1. The V gene's germline CDR1 is MNHEY and CDR2 SVGAGI. CDR3 length equals 15 residues. J lost 2 bases, V lost 7 bases, and 4 bases had no gene match. The CDR3 sequence: CASIPDRAGANVLTF. For the CDR3, the DNA is TGTGCCAGCATTCCGGACAGGGCTGGGGCCAACGTCCTGACTTTC.

The CDR3 sequence: CASSRTSGANTGELFF. The DNA of the CDR3 is TGTGCCAGCAGTCGTACTAGCGGCGCGAACACCGGGGAGCTGTTTTTT. The rearrangement links TRBV6-2 or TRBV6-3 to TRBJ2-2, with 8 bases matching TRBD2. J gave up 0 bases and V 5 bases, and 5 bases lay outside the gene matches. Germline-derived CDR1 and CDR2 are MNHEY and SVGEGT. The CDR3 has 16 amino acids.

The chain has TRBV12-3 or TRBV12-4 and TRBJ1-1, with D unresolved. The CDR3 spans 13 residues. V lost 6 bases to trimming and J lost 3 bases, with 11 bases between them. CDR3 in DNA: TGTGCCAGCAGCCCTAGGTCGTACACTGAAGCTTTCTTT. Translation: CASSPRSYTEAFF.

The chain couples TRBV13 to TRBJ1-3; D may be TRBD1 (6 bases). In germline, CDR1 is PRHDT, CDR2 FYEKMQ (reference sequence). The CDR3 covers 16 residues. Trimming took 5 bases from V and 0 from J, leaving 14 bases between them. The CDR3 DNA sequence: TGTGCCAGCAGCCGGGGGGGCAGGAGCTCTGGAAACACCATATATTTT. Its protein is CASSRGGRSSGNTIYF.

This sequence joins TRBV14 and TRBJ1-2; no clear D gene. This CDR3 has 13 residues. Trimming took 2 bases from V and 8 from J, leaving 12 bases between them. CDR1 is SGHDN, CDR2 FVKESK, per germline. The CDR3 spells CASSQWIGGGYTF. Written as DNA, the CDR3 is TGTGCCAGCAGCCAATGGATCGGCGGGGGCTACACCTTC.

This clone showed up just a few times. The V and J genes are TRBV5-1 and TRBJ2-2; D is possibly TRBD1 (5 bases). The CDR3 extends over 15 amino acids. Trimming left V 3 bases short and J 5 bases short, with 14 bases between. The germline V gene encodes CDR1 SGHRS and CDR2 YFSETQ. DNA of the CDR3: TGCGCCAGCAGCTCGGCACTCTCAGGGACCGGGGAGCTGTTTTTT. Its translation is CASSSALSGTGELFF.

The chain links TRBV6-4 to TRBJ1-2; D is perhaps TRBD1 (5 bases). Germline V CDR1 and CDR2: MRHNA, SNTAGT. This CDR3 region has 13 residues. V was clipped by 5 bases and J by 4 bases, with 11 bases between them. The CDR3 nucleotides are TGTGCCAGCAGTCCAGGGTCGGGCTATGGCTACACCTTC. As protein: CASSPGSGYGYTF.

The chain combines TRBV29-1 with TRBJ2-7; a weak D match, TRBD2 (7 bases). Germline values: CDR1 SQVTM, CDR2 ANQGSEA. V lost 4 bases, J lost 2 bases, and 12 bases lay in between. This CDR3 has 13 residues. The CDR3 DNA reads as TGCAGCGTTGCTGAAGGGGGGGCCTACGAGCAGTACTTC. Residues: CSVAEGGAYEQYF.

The chain recombines TRBV6-5 with TRBJ1-2, with D hard to call. This CDR3 is 15 amino acids long. Trimming removed 0 bases at V and 8 bases at J, with 16 bases between. Germline CDR1 is MNHEY and CDR2 is SVGAGI. CDR3 loop: CASSYSEGLWEGYTF. For the CDR3, the DNA is TGTGCCAGCAGTTACTCGGAGGGCCTCTGGGAGGGCTACACCTTC.

The chain employs TRBV29-1 and TRBJ2-1; 9 bases agree with TRBD1. CDR1 and CDR2 (germline): SQVTM, ANQGSEA. The ends lost 4 bases at V and 3 bases at J; junction bases unmatched: 7. This CDR3 comprises 15 residues. CDR3: CSVAGGTGYYNEQFF. CDR3 in DNA: TGCAGCGTTGCAGGGGGGACAGGGTACTACAATGAGCAGTTCTTC.

This clone was observed a few times. The DNA of the CDR3 is TGTGCCACCAGCACCTCTTCGCTCGGGTTGGGTAATGAGCAGTTCTTC. Protein: CATSTSSLGLGNEQFF. The chain couples TRBV15 to TRBJ2-1; D remains ambiguous. The length of the CDR3 is 16 residues. Between the trimmed V and J ends, which lost 4 bases and 7 bases, there was a span of 20 bases. Germline loops: CDR1 LNHNV, CDR2 YYDKDF (reference sequence).

The J gene is TRBJ1-5, the V gene TRBV27, with no clear D. V was shortened by 4 bases and J by 4 bases, with 11 bases between the two germline ends. From germline, CDR1 is MNHEY and CDR2 SMNVEV (reference sequence). This CDR3 comprises 14 residues. This CDR3 is CASSSQSGNQPQHF. For the CDR3, the DNA is TGTGCCAGCAGTTCCCAGTCAGGAAATCAGCCCCAGCATTTT.

This clone showed up just once. In DNA, the CDR3 is TGCGCCAGCCACGACAGGGGGCGCCGGCCCTACGAGCAGTACTTC. Its translation: CASHDRGRRPYEQYF. The J gene is TRBJ2-7, the V gene TRBV5-1; 10 nucleotides align to TRBD1. The V segment lost 7 bases and the J segment 2 bases; nucleotides outside the gene matches: 9. The CDR3 covers 15 residues. Germline loops: CDR1 SGHRS, CDR2 YFSETQ. The variable domain in full, with the rest retrieved from reference TRBV5-1 and TRBJ2-7, is KAGVTQTPRYLIKTRGQQVTLSCSPISGHRSVSWYQQTPGQGLQFLFEYFSETQRNKGNFPGRFSGRQFSNSRSEMNVSTLELGDSALYLCASHDRGRRPYEQYFGPGTRLTVT.

This chain uses TRBV4-2 with TRBJ1-1, with 10 bases aligning to TRBD1. The V gene's germline CDR1 is LGHNA and CDR2 YNFKEQ. With V trimmed by 4 bases and J by 4 bases, 15 bases remained unmatched. This CDR3 region has 18 residues. CDR3 nucleotides: TGTGCCAGCAGCCCTTATACCCGACAGGGGGCGCTTGGCACTGAAGCTTTCTTT. It is translated as CASSPYTRQGALGTEAFF.

The V call is TRBV4-1, the J call TRBJ1-2, with unresolved D. This CDR3 region has 13 residues. Per germline, CDR1 MGHRA and CDR2 YSYEKL. Trimming left V 0 bases short and J 4 bases short, with 6 bases between. For the CDR3, the DNA is TGCGCCAGCAGCCAAGATCTATCCTATGGCTACACCTTC. Translating gives CASSQDLSYGYTF.

Notes on this clone: Its ends do not fully match the called genes, so a read error is possible. The genes are TRBV6-6 and TRBJ1-2, with 7 positions matching TRBD1. This CDR3 spans 14 amino acids. Per the germline V gene, CDR1 is MNHNY and CDR2 is SVGAGI (reference sequence). The CDR3 loop is CASSPRTGNYGHTF. In DNA form, the CDR3 reads TGTGCCAGCAGTCCAAGGACAGGAAACTATGGCCACACCTTC.

The genes are TRBV4-1 and TRBJ1-5, with D perhaps matching TRBD1 (6 bases). Germline lookup yields CDR1 MGHRA and CDR2 YSYEKL. The CDR3 is 14 amino acids. The germline V and J ends were trimmed by 1 base and 7 bases, with 11 bases remaining between them. The DNA of the CDR3 is TGCGCCAGCAGCCAAGTGGCAGGGGTCCAGCCCCAGCATTTT. As protein: CASSQVAGVQPQHF.